The rows below give T cell receptor beta chains drawn from one sample of a study of neurological immune-mediated disorders. TCRdb redid the calling of the 5' RACE reads with MiXCR, one entry per CDR3 protein. Of about 48,000 distinct CDR3 sequences listed, approximately 5.8% are singletons. Sequencing was performed on CD4+ T cells from blood. These receptors all come from a woman younger than 30 with multiple sclerosis. CDR3s include the opening cysteine and the closing phenylalanine or tryptophan. Each record gives: V gene, D gene, J gene, clone size, CDR3 protein, CDR3 DNA. The D gene is left open where the match is weak. Some rows have no size entry. The others give once, few or many, or a class for an expanded clone.

V: TRBV4-3; D: .; J: TRBJ1-3; size: many; CDR3: CASSQGTFLSGNTIYF; DNA: TGCGCCAGCAGCCAAGGGACGTTCCTCTCTGGAAACACCATATATTTT
V: TRBV7-2; D: .; J: TRBJ1-6; size: many; CDR3: CASSLGGGNRDLFHF; DNA: TGTGCCAGCAGCTTAGGCGGGGGAAACCGGGACCTCTTCCACTTT
V: TRBV5-5; D: .; J: TRBJ2-1; size: many; CDR3: CASSFRDARLGEQFF; DNA: TGTGCCAGCAGCTTTAGGGACGCCCGACTAGGGGAGCAGTTCTTC
V: TRBV21-1; D: .; J: TRBJ1-3; size: many; CDR3: CASSSTGGAISGNTIYF; DNA: TGTGCCAGCAGCTCGACAGGCGGGGCGATCTCTGGAAACACCATATATTTT
V: TRBV20-1; D: TRBD2; J: TRBJ2-3; size: few; CDR3: CSARGLAVTYTQYF; DNA: TGCAGTGCTAGGGGCCTAGCGGTCACATATACGCAGTATTTT
V: TRBV5-1; D: TRBD2; J: TRBJ2-1; size: many; CDR3: CASLLAGGSNEQFF; DNA: TGCGCCAGCTTACTAGCGGGAGGGAGTAATGAGCAGTTCTTC
V: TRBV20-1; D: .; J: TRBJ1-5; size: many; CDR3: CSLGGAQDQPQHF; DNA: TGCAGCTTGGGAGGGGCGCAAGATCAGCCCCAGCATTTT
V: TRBV7-8; D: TRBD1; J: TRBJ2-1; size: many; CDR3: CASSSRQGAPYNEQFF; DNA: TGTGCCAGCAGCTCAAGACAGGGGGCTCCCTACAATGAGCAGTTCTTC
V: TRBV27; D: .; J: TRBJ1-6; size: many; CDR3: CASSPGQRYNSPLHF; DNA: TGTGCCAGCAGCCCCGGACAGAGATATAATTCACCCCTCCACTTT
V: TRBV20-1; D: .; J: TRBJ1-4; size: many; CDR3: CSARDRRGIEKLFF; DNA: TGCAGTGCTAGAGATCGCAGGGGAATAGAAAAACTGTTTTTT
V: TRBV10-3; D: .; J: TRBJ1-6; size: many; CDR3: CAISRDPNNSPLHF; DNA: TGTGCCATCAGCCGGGACCCAAATAATTCACCCCTCCACTTT
V: TRBV15; D: .; J: TRBJ1-5; size: many; CDR3: CATSRGGRDATGTQHF; DNA: TGTGCCACCAGCAGAGGGGGAAGGGACGCCACAGGGACCCAGCATTTT
V: TRBV3-1; D: .; J: TRBJ2-3; size: many; CDR3: CASSHALVRSSTDTQYF; DNA: TGTGCCAGCAGCCACGCCCTCGTGAGGTCTAGCACAGATACGCAGTATTTT
V: TRBV6-5; D: .; J: TRBJ1-1; size: .; CDR3: CASSGRAPGEAEAFF; DNA: TGTGCCAGCAGCGGCCGGGCTCCGGGGGAAGCTGAAGCTTTCTTT
V: TRBV15; D: .; J: TRBJ2-5; size: many; CDR3: CATSEGHKETQYF; DNA: TGTGCCACCAGCGAGGGGCACAAAGAGACCCAGTACTTC
V: TRBV29-1; D: .; J: TRBJ1-2; size: many; CDR3: CSVDSRRGYGYTF; DNA: TGCAGCGTTGATAGCCGGAGGGGCTATGGCTACACCTTC
V: TRBV29-1; D: .; J: TRBJ1-1; size: many; CDR3: CSVGTRGLREAFF; DNA: TGCAGCGTTGGAACCCGGGGACTGCGTGAAGCTTTCTTT
V: TRBV19; D: TRBD1; J: TRBJ2-1; size: .; CDR3: CASSETGTSYNEQFF; DNA: TGTGCCAGTAGCGAGACAGGGACATCCTACAATGAGCAGTTCTTC
V: TRBV7-2; D: .; J: TRBJ2-7; size: many; CDR3: CASSWTVTYEQYF; DNA: TGTGCCAGCAGCTGGACAGTAACCTACGAGCAGTACTTC
V: TRBV9; D: TRBD2; J: TRBJ2-5; size: many; CDR3: CASSVGLAGGQETQYF; DNA: TGTGCCAGCAGCGTGGGACTAGCGGGAGGCCAAGAGACCCAGTACTTC
V: TRBV20-1; D: .; J: TRBJ1-2; size: few; CDR3: CSARISSNYGYTF; DNA: TGCAGTGCTAGAATTTCCAGTAACTATGGCTACACCTTC
V: TRBV5-1; D: TRBD1; J: TRBJ2-3; size: many; CDR3: CASSLFGTDTDTQYF; DNA: TGCGCCAGCAGCTTGTTCGGGACAGACACAGATACGCAGTATTTT
V: TRBV24-1; D: TRBD2; J: TRBJ2-1; size: many; CDR3: CATSDFTGGGREQFF; DNA: TGTGCCACCAGTGATTTTACGGGAGGGGGGCGTGAGCAGTTCTTC
V: TRBV5-1; D: .; J: TRBJ1-1; size: many; CDR3: CASSLLGPMNTEAFF; DNA: TGCGCCAGCAGCTTGCTGGGACCCATGAACACTGAAGCTTTCTTT
V: TRBV28; D: .; J: TRBJ2-4; size: many; CDR3: CASGIGGAKNIQYF; DNA: TGTGCCAGCGGGATCGGCGGTGCCAAAAACATTCAGTACTTC
V: TRBV5-1; D: .; J: TRBJ2-7; size: many; CDR3: CASSSGQPFYEQYF; DNA: TGCGCCAGCAGCTCCGGACAGCCCTTCTACGAGCAGTACTTC
V: TRBV4-1; D: TRBD2; J: TRBJ2-7; size: .; CDR3: CASSQRTEAGELYEQYF; DNA: TGCGCCAGCAGCCAAAGAACGGAAGCGGGGGAGCTCTACGAGCAGTACTTC
V: TRBV12-3/TRBV12-4; D: TRBD1; J: TRBJ1-1; size: many; CDR3: CASSLARYLRQGTNTEAFF; DNA: TGTGCCAGCAGTTTAGCGCGCTACTTGAGACAGGGGACGAACACTGAAGCTTTCTTT
V: TRBV18; D: .; J: TRBJ1-2; size: many; CDR3: CASSPQGDYGYTF; DNA: TGTGCCAGCTCACCACAAGGGGACTATGGCTACACCTTC
V: TRBV7-9; D: .; J: TRBJ1-6; size: many; CDR3: CASSLTPGRVSSYNSPLHF; DNA: TGTGCCAGCAGCCTGACGCCCGGGCGAGTCAGCTCCTATAATTCACCCCTCCACTTT
V: TRBV7-2; D: TRBD2; J: TRBJ2-5; size: many; CDR3: CASSRDGGAQYF; DNA: TGTGCCAGCAGCCGGGACGGGGGGGCCCAGTACTTC
V: TRBV20-1; D: TRBD1; J: TRBJ2-4; size: many; CDR3: CSARSRGAKNIQYF; DNA: TGCAGTGCTAGGAGCAGGGGGGCCAAAAACATTCAGTACTTC
V: TRBV2; D: TRBD2; J: TRBJ2-2; size: many; CDR3: CASSEFAGVGGELFF; DNA: TGTGCCAGCAGTGAATTTGCGGGAGTAGGCGGGGAGCTGTTTTTT
V: TRBV6-2/TRBV6-3; D: TRBD2; J: TRBJ2-3; size: many; CDR3: CASSYSGRARDTQYF; DNA: TGTGCCAGCAGTTACAGCGGGAGGGCCAGGGATACGCAGTATTTT
V: TRBV6-5; D: TRBD2; J: TRBJ2-7; size: many; CDR3: CASSSTGTSGSYEQYF; DNA: TGTGCCAGCAGTTCCACCGGGACTAGCGGGTCCTACGAGCAGTACTTC
V: TRBV27; D: .; J: TRBJ2-1; size: .; CDR3: CASSLQGSYNEQFF; DNA: TGTGCCAGCAGTCTACAGGGCTCCTACAATGAGCAGTTCTTC
V: TRBV7-2; D: .; J: TRBJ2-1; size: many; CDR3: CASSLVAGSYNEQFF; DNA: TGTGCCAGCAGCTTAGTGGCGGGGTCCTACAATGAGCAGTTCTTC
V: TRBV20-1; D: .; J: TRBJ1-3; size: many; CDR3: CSASDRPWGVGSGNTIYF; DNA: TGCAGTGCTAGTGACCGGCCATGGGGAGTAGGCTCTGGAAACACCATATATTTT
V: TRBV2; D: TRBD1; J: TRBJ1-5; size: many; CDR3: CASSEMGTGGQPQHF; DNA: TGTGCCAGCAGTGAGATGGGGACAGGGGGACAGCCCCAGCATTTT
V: TRBV29-1; D: TRBD1; J: TRBJ1-1; size: .; CDR3: CSVPTGGTNTEAFF; DNA: TGCAGCGTTCCTACAGGGGGCACGAACACTGAAGCTTTCTTT
V: TRBV5-6; D: TRBD1; J: TRBJ1-6; size: many; CDR3: CASSWRGQGAYSPLHF; DNA: TGTGCCAGCAGCTGGAGAGGACAGGGGGCTTATTCACCCCTCCACTTT
V: TRBV6-5; D: .; J: TRBJ2-3; size: few; CDR3: CASSPSIVIRGLKDTQYF; DNA: TGTGCCAGCAGCCCCTCCATAGTCATCAGGGGATTGAAAGATACGCAGTATTTT
V: TRBV4-3; D: .; J: TRBJ2-1; size: many; CDR3: CASSQGRSSYNEQFF; DNA: TGCGCCAGCAGCCAAGGTAGGAGCTCCTACAATGAGCAGTTCTTC
V: TRBV19; D: TRBD2; J: TRBJ2-1; size: .; CDR3: CASRLAGDDYNEQFF; DNA: TGTGCCAGTAGACTAGCGGGAGATGACTACAATGAGCAGTTCTTC
V: TRBV7-6; D: .; J: TRBJ2-7; size: many; CDR3: CASSSQGGTYEQYF; DNA: TGTGCCAGCAGCTCCCAGGGGGGCACCTACGAGCAGTACTTC
V: TRBV24-1; D: TRBD2; J: TRBJ2-1; size: many; CDR3: CATSDFGGGAYNEQFF; DNA: TGTGCCACCAGTGATTTCGGTGGGGGGGCCTACAATGAGCAGTTCTTC
V: TRBV6-2/TRBV6-3; D: TRBD1; J: TRBJ2-1; size: many; CDR3: CASSYEGAGGNEQFF; DNA: TGTGCCAGCAGTTACGAGGGGGCCGGAGGCAATGAGCAGTTCTTC
V: TRBV24-1; D: .; J: TRBJ2-1; size: many; CDR3: CATSKTKAGGSYNEQFF; DNA: TGTGCCACCAGTAAGACAAAGGCCGGGGGCTCCTACAATGAGCAGTTCTTC
V: TRBV15; D: TRBD2; J: TRBJ2-7; size: many; CDR3: CATSRGAGGAYEQYF; DNA: TGTGCCACCAGCAGAGGAGCCGGGGGGGCCTACGAGCAGTACTTC
V: TRBV20-1; D: .; J: TRBJ1-2; size: many; CDR3: CSARGIAGATYYGYTF; DNA: TGCAGTGCTAGGGGTATCGCAGGGGCTACGTACTATGGCTACACCTTC
V: TRBV5-1; D: .; J: TRBJ1-1; size: .; CDR3: CASSQRRGTEAFF; DNA: TGCGCCAGCAGCCAGAGAAGAGGCACTGAAGCTTTCTTT
V: TRBV28; D: TRBD2; J: TRBJ2-1; size: many; CDR3: CASSQGLAGAVFF; DNA: TGTGCCAGCAGTCAGGGACTAGCGGGAGCGGTATTCTTC
V: TRBV7-2; D: .; J: TRBJ2-7; size: many; CDR3: CASSLRFGEQYF; DNA: TGTGCCAGCAGCTTAAGGTTCGGCGAGCAGTACTTC
V: TRBV5-1; D: .; J: TRBJ2-1; size: many; CDR3: CASSSLGHEQFF; DNA: TGCGCCAGCAGCTCTTTAGGACATGAGCAGTTCTTC
V: TRBV9; D: .; J: TRBJ2-2; size: many; CDR3: CASSAERGYAHTGELFF; DNA: TGTGCCAGCAGCGCGGAGAGGGGATATGCTCACACCGGGGAGCTGTTTTTT
V: TRBV20-1; D: .; J: TRBJ2-1; size: many; CDR3: CSARGYRRHYNEQFF; DNA: TGCAGTGCTAGGGGATACAGGCGACATTACAATGAGCAGTTCTTC